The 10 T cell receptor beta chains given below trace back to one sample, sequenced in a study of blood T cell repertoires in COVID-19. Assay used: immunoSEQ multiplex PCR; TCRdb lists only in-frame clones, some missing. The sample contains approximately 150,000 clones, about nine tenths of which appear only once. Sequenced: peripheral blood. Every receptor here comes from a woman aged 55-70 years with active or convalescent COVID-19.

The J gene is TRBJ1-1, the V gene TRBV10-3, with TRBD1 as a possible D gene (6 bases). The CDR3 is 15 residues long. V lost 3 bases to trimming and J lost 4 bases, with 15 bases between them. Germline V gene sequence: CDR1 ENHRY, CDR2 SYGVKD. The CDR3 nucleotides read TGTGCCATCAGTGAACCCACAGGGAAAGGCACTGAAGCTTTCTTT. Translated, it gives CAISEPTGKGTEAFF.

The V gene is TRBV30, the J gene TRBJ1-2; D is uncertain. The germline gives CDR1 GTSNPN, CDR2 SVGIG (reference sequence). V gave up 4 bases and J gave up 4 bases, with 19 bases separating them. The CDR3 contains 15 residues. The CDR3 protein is CAWTPDTLLAYGYTF. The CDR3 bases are TGTGCCTGGACTCCCGACACCCTTCTAGCCTATGGCTACACCTTC.

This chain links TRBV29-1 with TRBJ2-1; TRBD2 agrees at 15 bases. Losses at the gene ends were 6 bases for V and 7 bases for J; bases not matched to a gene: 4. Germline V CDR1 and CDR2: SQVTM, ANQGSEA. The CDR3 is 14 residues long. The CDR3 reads CSVFGTSGGNEQFF. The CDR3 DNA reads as TGCAGCGTGTTCGGGACTAGCGGGGGGAATGAGCAGTTCTTC.

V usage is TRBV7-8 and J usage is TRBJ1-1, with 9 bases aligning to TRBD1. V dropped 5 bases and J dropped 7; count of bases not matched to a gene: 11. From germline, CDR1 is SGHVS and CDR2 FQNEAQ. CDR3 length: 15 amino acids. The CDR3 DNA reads TGTGCCAGCAGCCCAACCGGGACAGGGCATAGTGAAGCTTTCTTT. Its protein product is CASSPTGTGHSEAFF.

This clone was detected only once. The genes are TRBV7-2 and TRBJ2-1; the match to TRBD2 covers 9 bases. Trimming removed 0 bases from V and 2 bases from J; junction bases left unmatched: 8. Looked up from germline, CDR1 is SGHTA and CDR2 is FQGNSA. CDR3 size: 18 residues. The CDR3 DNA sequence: TGTGCCAGCAGCTTAGCGCGGGGGGGCGCGGGGCCCTACAATGAGCAGTTCTTC. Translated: CASSLARGGAGPYNEQFF.

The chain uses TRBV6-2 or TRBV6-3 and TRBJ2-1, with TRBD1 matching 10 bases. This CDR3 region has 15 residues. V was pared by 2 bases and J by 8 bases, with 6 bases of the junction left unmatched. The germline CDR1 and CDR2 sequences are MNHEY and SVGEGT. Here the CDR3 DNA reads TGTGCCAGCAGTTACCAGGGACAGGGGTGGGATGAGCAGTTCTTC. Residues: CASSYQGQGWDEQFF.

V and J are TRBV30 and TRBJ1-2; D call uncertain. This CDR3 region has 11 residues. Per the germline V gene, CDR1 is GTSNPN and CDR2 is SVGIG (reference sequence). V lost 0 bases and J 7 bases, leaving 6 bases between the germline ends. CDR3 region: CAWSVFSGYTF. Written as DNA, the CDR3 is TGTGCCTGGAGTGTATTTAGTGGCTACACCTTC.

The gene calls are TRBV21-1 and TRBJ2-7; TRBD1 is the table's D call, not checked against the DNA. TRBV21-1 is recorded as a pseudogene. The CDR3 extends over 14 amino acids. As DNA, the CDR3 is TGTGCCAGCAGGACGACAGGGCGGTCCTACGAGCAGTACTTC. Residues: CASRTTGRSYEQYF.

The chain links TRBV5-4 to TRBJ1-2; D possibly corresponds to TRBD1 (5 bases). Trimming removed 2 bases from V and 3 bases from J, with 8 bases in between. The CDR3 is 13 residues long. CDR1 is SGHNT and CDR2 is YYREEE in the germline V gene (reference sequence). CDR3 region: CASSLDRYYGYTF. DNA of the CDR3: TGTGCCAGCAGCTTAGACAGATACTATGGCTACACCTTC.

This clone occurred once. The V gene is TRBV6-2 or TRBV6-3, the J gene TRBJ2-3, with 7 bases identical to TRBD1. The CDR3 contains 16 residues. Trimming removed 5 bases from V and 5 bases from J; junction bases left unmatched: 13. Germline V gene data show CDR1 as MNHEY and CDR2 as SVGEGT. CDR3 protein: CASSLHDRATGDTQYF. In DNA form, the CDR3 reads TGTGCCAGCAGTCTGCACGACAGGGCAACTGGAGATACGCAGTATTTT.